Below are 20 T cell receptor beta chains sequenced from a single sample in a study of Ad26.COV2.S vaccination and SARS-CoV-2 variants. Using immunoSEQ multiplex PCR, the repertoire was profiled, and TCRdb retains in-frame clones only, with some absent. This sample has approximately 400,000 clones; 83% occur once, and the top ten carry about 7.4%. Treatment denoted: around 19 received Ad26.COV2.S at low or high dose, single or two shots; about 5 received placebo; per-sample allocation not given. Repertoires come from day 63 after the first vaccine or placebo injection. The input for sequencing was peripheral blood, taken in a trial of Ad26.COV2.S vaccine versus placebo. These receptors were taken from a person between 18 and 59 years old who received the Ad26.COV2.S COVID-19 vaccine or a placebo.

The rearrangement links TRBV19 to TRBJ2-7; 9 nucleotides match TRBD2. With V trimmed by 6 bases and J by 3 bases, 6 bases remained unmatched. Per the germline V gene, CDR1 is LNHDA and CDR2 is SQIVND (reference sequence). The length of the CDR3 is 14 residues. The CDR3: CASSLTSGFYEQYF. The CDR3 region has the DNA TGTGCCAGTAGCCTCACTAGCGGGTTCTACGAGCAGTACTTC.

This chain joins TRBV7-9 and TRBJ2-1; 7 bases are a match to TRBD2. J gave up 7 bases and V 3 bases, and 9 bases lay outside the gene matches. This CDR3 region has 15 residues. Germline-derived CDR1 and CDR2 are SEHNR and FQNEAQ (reference sequence). The CDR3 DNA is TGTGCCAGCAGCTTGGGTAGTCTAGCGGCTAATGAGCAGTTCTTC. Its translation: CASSLGSLAANEQFF.

The V gene is TRBV29-1, the J gene TRBJ2-1, with 8 positions matching TRBD1. The germline CDR1 and CDR2 sequences are SQVTM and ANQGSEA. The J segment lost 7 bases and the V segment lost 3 bases, leaving 5 bases of the junction unmatched. CDR3 length: 13 amino acids. This CDR3 reads CSVETGARNEQFF. The CDR3 nucleotides read TGCAGCGTTGAGACAGGGGCCCGTAATGAGCAGTTCTTC.

J is TRBJ2-5 and V is TRBV7-2, with 8 bases fitting TRBD1. Trimming cost V 5 bases and J 5 bases; bases outside gene matches: 10. Germline CDR1 is SGHTA and CDR2 is FQGNSA. The CDR3 covers 15 residues. CDR3 DNA: TGTGCCAGCAGCCCGGACAGGGTCGGGGGTGAGACCCAGTACTTC. This sequence encodes CASSPDRVGGETQYF. Supplemented by reference TRBV7-2 and TRBJ2-5, the full variable domain reads GAGVSQSPSNKVTEKGKDVELRCDPISGHTALYWYRQSLGQGLEFLIYFQGNSAPDKSGLPSDRFSAERTGGSVSTLTIQRTQQEDSAVYLCASSPDRVGGETQYFGPGTRLLVL.

J is TRBJ1-1 and V is TRBV4-3, with a weak D call TRBD1 (6 bases). Trimming left V 4 bases short and J 4 bases short, with 13 bases between. The CDR3 has 14 amino acids. Germline V gives CDR1 LGHNA, CDR2 YSLEER. The CDR3 region has the DNA TGCGCCAGCAGCCGGGAGGGGGGGATCACTGAAGCTTTCTTT. Translating it yields CASSREGGITEAFF.

The V and J genes are TRBV5-1 and TRBJ2-7; D call uncertain. This CDR3 comprises 15 residues. The germline V and J ends were trimmed by 0 bases and 2 bases, with 12 bases remaining between them. Germline V gives CDR1 SGHRS, CDR2 YFSETQ. In DNA form, the CDR3 reads TGCGCCAGCAGCTTGGGAACAGACGTGGCCTACGAGCAGTACTTC. As protein: CASSLGTDVAYEQYF.

V gene TRBV4-1 combines with J gene TRBJ1-5; D is unclear. The CDR3 is made up of 14 amino acids. The V gene lost 0 bases and the J gene lost 1 base, with 4 bases spanning the gap. CDR1 and CDR2 (germline): MGHRA, YSYEKL. The DNA for the CDR3 is TGCGCCAGCAGCCAAGATAGCAGCAATCAGCCCCAGCATTTT. This gives the protein CASSQDSSNQPQHF.

The rearrangement joins TRBV7-2 to TRBJ1-5; D is possibly TRBD1 (5 bases). Trimming took 3 bases from V and 7 from J, leaving 7 bases between them. Per germline, CDR1 SGHTA and CDR2 FQGNSA. The CDR3 extends over 12 amino acids. The CDR3 here is CASSFPGQPQHF. The CDR3 nucleotides are TGTGCCAGCAGCTTTCCAGGGCAGCCCCAGCATTTT.

This clone appeared many times. The chain uses TRBV27 and TRBJ1-5; TRBD1 is a possible D gene (5 bases). Germline values: CDR1 MNHEY, CDR2 SMNVEV (reference sequence). CDR3 length: 15 residues. V lost 1 base, J lost 1 base, and 8 bases lay in between. The CDR3 region is CASSLWGGSNQPQHF. The CDR3 nucleotides are TGTGCCAGCAGTTTATGGGGCGGCAGCAATCAGCCCCAGCATTTT.

This rearrangement joins TRBV5-3 to TRBJ2-7; D may be TRBD2 (5 bases). TRBV5-3 carries the ORF label, with uncertain function. Trimming pared 1 base from V and 3 bases from J, leaving 8 bases between. The CDR3 loop spans 13 amino acids. The CDR3 DNA reads as TGTGCCAGAAGCTTGCCCGGGATCTACGAGCAGTACTTC. As protein: CARSLPGIYEQYF.

This chain joins TRBV25-1 and TRBJ2-1; TRBD2 aligns across 10 bases. V shed 3 bases, J shed 1 base, and the junction held 6 bases outside the gene matches. The germline V gene has CDR1 MGHDK and CDR2 SYGVNS. The CDR3 length is 17 residues. This CDR3 is CASSDSGGFTSYNEQFF. CDR3 nucleotides: TGTGCCAGCAGTGATAGCGGGGGGTTTACTTCCTACAATGAGCAGTTCTTC.

The V and J genes are TRBV12-3 or TRBV12-4 and TRBJ2-5; D unresolved. The CDR3 is 12 residues long. V was shortened by 5 bases and J by 2 bases, with 6 bases between the two germline ends. CDR3 in amino acids: CASSGQQETQYF. The CDR3 nucleotides read TGTGCCAGCAGTGGGCAGCAAGAGACCCAGTACTTC.

The CDR3: CASSLGLAGTNEQFF. The CDR3 DNA reads as TGTGCCAGCAGCCTGGGACTAGCGGGAACCAATGAGCAGTTCTTC. V is TRBV5-6 and J is TRBJ2-1; the match to TRBD2 covers 13 bases. V lost 4 bases and J lost 6; bases outside the gene matches: 4. Germline CDR1 and CDR2: SGHDT and YYEEEE. The CDR3 totals 15 residues.

This clone was counted a few times. CDR3 nucleotides: TGTGCCAGCTGCGAAGGCAGAAATTCACCCCTCCACTTT. Translation gives CASCEGRNSPLHF. J is TRBJ1-6 and V is TRBV2, with unresolved D. Germline V CDR1 and CDR2: SNHLY, FYNNEI. V dropped 8 bases and J dropped 7 bases, with 12 bases sitting between them. This CDR3 comprises 13 residues.

This clone showed up just a few times. The rearrangement joins TRBV6-6 to TRBJ1-1; D may be TRBD1 (6 bases). Germline V gives CDR1 MNHNY, CDR2 SVGAGI (reference sequence). The CDR3 runs to 16 residues. Trimming removed 4 bases at V and 1 base at J, with 16 bases between. The CDR3 reads CASSFQGFRRNTEAFF. The CDR3 coding sequence is TGTGCCAGCAGTTTCCAGGGGTTTCGCAGGAACACTGAAGCTTTCTTT.

The chain is built from TRBV4-1 and TRBJ1-2; 8 bases line up with TRBD1. Germline values: CDR1 MGHRA, CDR2 YSYEKL. The V and J ends lost 4 bases and 8 bases, in that order; junction bases with no gene match: 9. The CDR3 is made up of 14 amino acids. CDR3 DNA: TGCGCCAGCAGCCGACCAGGGACAGGTGGAGGCTACACCTTC. It codes for CASSRPGTGGGYTF.

Only one count was recorded for this clone. This CDR3 reads CACSIQGAWSNQPQHF. The CDR3 DNA reads as TGTGCCTGCTCGATTCAGGGGGCTTGGAGCAATCAGCCCCAGCATTTT. The chain uses TRBV30 and TRBJ1-5; TRBD1 agrees at 8 bases. The J segment lost 1 base and the V segment lost 6 bases, leaving 11 bases of the junction unmatched. Germline lookup yields CDR1 GTSNPN and CDR2 SVGIG (reference sequence). CDR3 length equals 16 residues.

The table lists this clone with a few counts. This rearrangement joins TRBV5-1 to TRBJ1-6; D unresolved. Germline CDR1 and CDR2: SGHRS and YFSETQ. The CDR3 has 16 residues. V lost 9 bases, J lost 10 bases, and 26 bases lay in between. For the CDR3, the DNA is TGCGCCACCGCGCACAGCTTTGAGCTACCCATGTCACCCCTCCACTTT. This gives the protein CATAHSFELPMSPLHF.

The gene calls are TRBV11-2 and TRBJ2-7; TRBD1 matches 7 bases. CDR3 length equals 16 residues. V was pared by 5 bases and J by 9 bases, with 19 bases of the junction left unmatched. CDR1 and CDR2 from the germline V gene are SGHAT and FQNNGV. The CDR3 region has the DNA TGTGCCAGCAGCCCGGGACAGCCTATCTCTCCTACGAGGCAGTACTTC. It codes for CASSPGQPISPTRQYF.

V usage is TRBV3-1 (or the pseudogene TRBV3-2) and J usage is TRBJ2-7, with D unclear. The germline V gene has CDR1 LGHDT and CDR2 YNNKEL (reference sequence). The CDR3 has 16 residues. The V end was cut by 0 bases, the J end by 1 base, with 13 bases between. CDR3 in DNA: TGTGCCAGCAGCCAAGATCTTACTCGGAGTTCCTACGAGCAGTACTTC. This translates into CASSQDLTRSSYEQYF.